These T cell receptor beta chains were read from a single sample in a study of cytomegalovirus exposure and HLA in healthy donors. Libraries were prepared by immunoSEQ multiplex PCR; TCRdb keeps only in-frame clonotypes and omits some of them. The sample has about 130,000 clones; 77% are singletons. Sequenced material: PBMCs. These TCRs come from a male donor in good health and CMV-seropositive. Both conserved end residues are part of each CDR3. Fields, in order: V gene, clone size, CDR3 length, J gene, D gene, CDR3 DNA, CDR3 protein. D genes are given only for firm matches. Expanded clones are given a class, and other clones once, few, many or no size at all.

TRBV19	-	14	TRBJ2-7	-	TGTGCCAGTAGTAAAGCAGGGGCGATGTACGAGCAGTACTTC	CASSKAGAMYEQYF
TRBV6-1	-	15	TRBJ2-4	-	TGTGCCAGCAGTTTACTCGGAGGGGCCAAAAACATTCAGTACTTC	CASSLLGGAKNIQYF
TRBV6-1	-	16	TRBJ1-2	-	TGTGCCAGCAGTGAAGTCACGGGAGCAGGGAACTATGGCTACACCTTC	CASSEVTGAGNYGYTF
TRBV5-4	few	14	TRBJ2-1	-	TGTGCCAGCACGACTAGGAGCTCCTACAATGAGCAGTTCTTC	CASTTRSSYNEQFF
TRBV6-1	-	15	TRBJ2-2	-	TGTGCCAGCAGTCCAACAGGGCTGAGGACCGGGGAGCTGTTTTTT	CASSPTGLRTGELFF
TRBV6-5	-	13	TRBJ1-4	-	TGTGCCAGCAGTTATACGCCCGGGGAAAAACTGTTTTTT	CASSYTPGEKLFF
TRBV25-1	-	13	TRBJ2-1	-	TGTGGGGGTCTAGTTGGGCCCGGGGATGAGCAGTTCTTC	CGGLVGPGDEQFF
TRBV20-1	-	11	TRBJ2-7	-	TGCAGTGCTAGGGGAGTTTACGAGCAGTACTTC	CSARGVYEQYF
TRBV6-5	once	15	TRBJ1-5	TRBD1	TGTGCCAGCAGTTACTCCCGGGACAGGAATCAGCCCCAGCATTTT	CASSYSRDRNQPQHF
TRBV15	few	14	TRBJ1-4	-	TGTGCCACCAGCAGACCCAGGGAAGCAGGAAAACTGTTTTTT	CATSRPREAGKLFF
TRBV7-8	-	16	TRBJ2-3	TRBD2	TGTGCCAGCAGCGCGGAACTAGCGGGAGTTACAGATACGCAGTATTTT	CASSAELAGVTDTQYF
TRBV5-1	-	15	TRBJ2-5	-	TGCGCCAGCAGTCATACGGGCCAGGCAGGGGAGACCCAGTACTTC	CASSHTGQAGETQYF
TRBV15	-	16	TRBJ2-7	-	TGTGCCACCAGCAGGGAAACAGAGAGAAGCTCCTACGAGCAGTACTTC	CATSRETERSSYEQYF
TRBV5-1	-	14	TRBJ1-1	-	TGCGCCAGCAGCCCCGTACAAGGGGGCACTGAAGCTTTCTTT	CASSPVQGGTEAFF
TRBV6-5	once	13	TRBJ2-3	-	TGTGCCAGCACTCAAAACCTCGCCGGTACGCAGTATTTT	CASTQNLAGTQYF
TRBV28	-	15	TRBJ1-1	TRBD1	TGTGCCAGCAGTCCCCGGAGGGGGCGCAAAACTGAAGCTTTCTTT	CASSPRRGRKTEAFF
TRBV27	once	14	TRBJ1-6	-	TGTGCCAGCAAGTTCAGGGGCGGTAATTCACCCCTCCACTTT	CASKFRGGNSPLHF
TRBV6-1	-	15	TRBJ1-3	TRBD1	TGTGCCAGCAGTTTGGACAGGGAGTATGGAAACACCATATATTTT	CASSLDREYGNTIYF
TRBV4-2	-	15	TRBJ1-1	-	TGTGCCAGCAGCCAAGGGCCGCTAGGGAACACTGAAGCTTTCTTT	CASSQGPLGNTEAFF
TRBV18	few	18	TRBJ1-2	TRBD1	TGTGCCAGCTCACCACCCGGGACAGGGGGTGTAGGTAACTATGGCTACACCTTC	CASSPPGTGGVGNYGYTF
TRBV6-1	few	12	TRBJ1-2	-	TGTGCCAGCAGTACAGGGATGAATGGCTACACCTTC	CASSTGMNGYTF
TRBV4-2	-	16	TRBJ2-1	TRBD1	TGTGCCAGCAGCCATCGAACAGGGGCAGTTGTCAATGAGCAGTTCTTC	CASSHRTGAVVNEQFF
TRBV7-8	-	15	TRBJ2-1	-	TGTGCCAGCAGCTCTTCTCTAGGCCCCTACAATGAGCAGTTCTTC	CASSSSLGPYNEQFF
TRBV9	-	12	TRBJ2-5	-	TGTGCCAGCAGCCGACAGCAAGAGACCCAGTACTTC	CASSRQQETQYF
TRBV6-1	-	12	TRBJ1-5	-	TGTGCCAGCAGAGCAGGCGAGCAGCCCCAGCATTTT	CASRAGEQPQHF
TRBV13	-	16	TRBJ1-6	TRBD1	TGTGCCAGCAGCGCGGACAGGGCCATTTCAAATTCACCCCTCCACTTT	CASSADRAISNSPLHF
TRBV7-6	-	13	TRBJ1-2	TRBD1	TGTGCCAGCAGCTTAGCTGGGACAGGTGGCTACACCTTC	CASSLAGTGGYTF
TRBV27	-	14	TRBJ2-2	-	TGTGCCAGCAGTTTGGCAGGTGGGACCGGGGAGCTGTTTTTT	CASSLAGGTGELFF
TRBV5-4	-	13	TRBJ2-2	-	TGTGCCAGCAGCTTGGGGCGGACCGGGGAGCTGTTTTTT	CASSLGRTGELFF
TRBV7-2	-	14	TRBJ1-1	-	TGTGCCAGCAGCTTAGTTTCGACTGCCACTGAAGCTTTCTTT	CASSLVSTATEAFF
TRBV11-2	-	17	TRBJ2-1	-	TGTGCCAGCAGCTTAGACGTTCGGGACAAGTATTTTGATGAGCAGTTCTTC	CASSLDVRDKYFDEQFF
TRBV28	-	11	TRBJ2-1	-	TGTGCCAGCAGACAGGGCCAGGGTGAGGTCTTC	CASRQGQGEVF
TRBV2	-	15	TRBJ2-1	-	TGTGCCAGCGATTCTAGCCGCATGTCCTACAATGAGCAGTTCTTC	CASDSSRMSYNEQFF
TRBV7-9	-	14	TRBJ2-3	-	TGTGCCAGCAGTCACAGGGCCCCCACAGATACGCAGTATTTT	CASSHRAPTDTQYF
TRBV5-4	-	15	TRBJ2-7	-	TGTGCCAGCAGCTTGGCGTCAGGGGAAGCTTACGAGCAGTACTTC	CASSLASGEAYEQYF
TRBV28	-	12	TRBJ2-7	-	TGTGCCAGCCAAGTTGGGGGGTACGAGCAGTACTTC	CASQVGGYEQYF
TRBV5-8	-	11	TRBJ2-3	-	TGTGCCAGCAGCCTAGGAGATACGCAGTATTTT	CASSLGDTQYF
TRBV5-1	-	17	TRBJ1-6	TRBD1	TGCGCCAGCAGCTGGGGGACAGAGAGCTCCTATAATTCACCCCTCCACTTT	CASSWGTESSYNSPLHF
TRBV25-1	-	16	TRBJ2-6	TRBD1	TGTGCCAGCAGTGTGATACAGGGGTCCGGGGCCAACGTCCTGACTTTC	CASSVIQGSGANVLTF
TRBV2	once	15	TRBJ1-5	-	TGTGCCAGCAGCTATAGTAGGGGAAGTTTTCAGCCCCAGCATTTT	CASSYSRGSFQPQHF
TRBV5-1	-	14	TRBJ2-5	TRBD2	TGCGCCAGCAGCTCGAGCGGGAGTGGAGAGACCCAGTACTTC	CASSSSGSGETQYF
TRBV19	-	13	TRBJ2-7	-	TGTGCCAGTATTGGGCACAACTCCTACGAGCAGTACTTC	CASIGHNSYEQYF
TRBV5-1	-	16	TRBJ2-3	TRBD2	TGCGCCAGCAGCTCTAGAGGGCGGGGGGCGGCAGATACGCAGTATTTT	CASSSRGRGAADTQYF
TRBV5-1	-	17	TRBJ1-4	TRBD1	TGCGCCAGCAGCTCCCTAGTAACAGGGGGGAGGAATGAAAAACTGTTTTTT	CASSSLVTGGRNEKLFF
TRBV28	-	17	TRBJ2-6	-	TGTGCCAGCAGTTTTAGTTGGGTGCCCTCTGGGGCCAACGGCCTGACTTTC	CASSFSWVPSGANGLTF
TRBV6-5	-	13	TRBJ1-4	-	TGTGCCAGCAGCCTACAGAATAATGAAAAACTGTTTTTT	CASSLQNNEKLFF
TRBV9	-	16	TRBJ2-1	-	TGTGCCAGCAGCGTAGGCCCTGACCGGGTTACCAATGAGCAGTTCTTC	CASSVGPDRVTNEQFF
TRBV29-1	-	13	TRBJ2-2	-	TGCAGCGTTCCCAGGGTGAACACCGGGGAGCTGTTTTTT	CSVPRVNTGELFF
TRBV2	-	16	TRBJ1-4	-	TGTGCCAGCAATCTAGGCGGGTCCCTTGCTAATGAAAAACTGTTTTTT	CASNLGGSLANEKLFF
TRBV28	-	17	TRBJ1-2	TRBD1	TGTGCCAGCAGTTTAAGCGGACAGGGAAAATCTAACTATGGCTACACCTTC	CASSLSGQGKSNYGYTF
TRBV18	-	18	TRBJ2-7	-	TGTGCCAGCTCACCACTCCGGCGCACCCTAGCGAGGATGAACGAGCAGTACTTC	CASSPLRRTLARMNEQYF
TRBV5-1	-	14	TRBJ2-7	TRBD1	TGCGCCAGCAGCTTGCTGCAGGGGGCTTACGAGCAGTACTTC	CASSLLQGAYEQYF
TRBV28	-	14	TRBJ2-2	-	TGTGCCATCGGCGGAGTTACGAACACCGGGGAGCTGTTTTTT	CAIGGVTNTGELFF
TRBV5-6	once	15	TRBJ2-5	-	TGTGCCAGCAGCTCGGGGGTGGGCCGGGCAGAGACCCAGTACTTC	CASSSGVGRAETQYF
TRBV5-6	-	16	TRBJ2-2	TRBD1	TGTGCCAGCAGCCAAGGACAGGGCCTGGGGGCCGGGGAGCTGTTTTTT	CASSQGQGLGAGELFF
TRBV19	-	17	TRBJ2-4	TRBD1	TGTGCCAGTAGTACTAAACCCACGACAGGGGGCAAAAACATTCAGTACTTC	CASSTKPTTGGKNIQYF
TRBV5-8	-	16	TRBJ1-1	TRBD1	TGTGCCAGCAGCTCCGGACAGGGGGGGATGAACACTGAAGCTTTCTTT	CASSSGQGGMNTEAFF